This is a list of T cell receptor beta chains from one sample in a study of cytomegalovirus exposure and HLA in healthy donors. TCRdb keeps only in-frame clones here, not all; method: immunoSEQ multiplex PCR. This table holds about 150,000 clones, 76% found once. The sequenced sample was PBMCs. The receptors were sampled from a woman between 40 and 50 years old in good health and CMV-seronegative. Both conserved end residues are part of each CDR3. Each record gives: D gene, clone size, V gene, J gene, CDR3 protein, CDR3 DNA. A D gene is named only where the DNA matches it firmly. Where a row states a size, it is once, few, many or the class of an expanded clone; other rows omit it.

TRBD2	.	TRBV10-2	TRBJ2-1	CASSEFHLAGEKDGFF	TGCGCCAGCAGTGAGTTTCATCTAGCGGGGGAAAAGGATGGGTTCTTC
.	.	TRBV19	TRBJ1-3	CASSIDHYSGNTIYF	TGTGCCAGTAGTATAGATCACTACTCTGGAAACACCATATATTTT
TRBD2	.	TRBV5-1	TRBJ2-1	CASSTTGTSGVGRQFF	TGCGCCAGCAGCACTACCGGGACTAGCGGGGTAGGTAGGCAGTTCTTC
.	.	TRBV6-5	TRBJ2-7	CASSLDSSPLNEQYF	TGTGCCAGCAGTTTAGATAGTAGTCCCCTGAACGAGCAGTACTTC
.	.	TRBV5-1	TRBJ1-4	CASSLGAPNEKLFF	TGCGCCAGCAGCTTGGGGGCCCCTAATGAAAAACTGTTTTTT
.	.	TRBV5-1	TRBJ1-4	CASTRAGGQGKEKLFF	TGCGCCAGCACCAGGGCCGGGGGGCAGGGAAAAGAAAAACTGTTTTTT
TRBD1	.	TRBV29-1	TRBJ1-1	CSAPEGAGTEAFF	TGCAGCGCGCCAGAGGGGGCCGGCACTGAAGCTTTCTTT
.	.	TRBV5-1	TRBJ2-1	CASSLGSFTGDDNEQFF	TGCGCCAGCAGCTTGGGGTCGTTCACAGGAGACGACAATGAGCAGTTCTTC
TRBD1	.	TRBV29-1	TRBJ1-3	CSVEDRGTGGTIYF	TGCAGCGTTGAAGATCGGGGGACAGGAGGTACCATATATTTT
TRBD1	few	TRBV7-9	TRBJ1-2	CASSPLVLDRGDYTF	TGTGCCAGCAGCCCGCTTGTGCTGGACAGGGGCGACTACACCTTC
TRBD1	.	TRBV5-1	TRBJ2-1	CASSSTGMGYNEQFF	TGCGCCAGCAGTTCGACAGGGATGGGGTACAATGAGCAGTTCTTC
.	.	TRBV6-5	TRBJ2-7	CASSPTDYYEQYF	TGTGCCAGCAGTCCGACAGATTACTACGAGCAGTACTTC